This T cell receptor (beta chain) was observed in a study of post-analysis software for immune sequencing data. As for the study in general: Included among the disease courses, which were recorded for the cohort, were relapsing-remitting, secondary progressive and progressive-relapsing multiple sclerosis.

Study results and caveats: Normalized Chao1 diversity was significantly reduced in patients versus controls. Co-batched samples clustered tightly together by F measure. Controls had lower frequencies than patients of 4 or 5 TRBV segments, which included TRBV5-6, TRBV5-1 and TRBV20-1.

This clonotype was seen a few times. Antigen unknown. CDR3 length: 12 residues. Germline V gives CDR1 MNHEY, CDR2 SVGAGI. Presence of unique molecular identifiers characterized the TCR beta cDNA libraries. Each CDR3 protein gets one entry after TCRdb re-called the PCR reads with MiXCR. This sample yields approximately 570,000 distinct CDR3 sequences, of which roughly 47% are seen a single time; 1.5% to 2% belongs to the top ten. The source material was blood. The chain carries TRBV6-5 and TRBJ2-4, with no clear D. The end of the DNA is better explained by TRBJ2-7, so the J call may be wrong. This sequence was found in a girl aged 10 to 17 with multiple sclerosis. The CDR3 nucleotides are TGTGCCAGCAGCGATTGGTGGGGCGAGCAGTACTTC. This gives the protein CASSDWWGEQYF.